This T cell receptor beta chain came from a study of blood T cell repertoires in COVID-19. With 1 base removed from V and 3 bases from J, the gap between germline ends came to 8 bases. CDR1 SGHVS and CDR2 FQNEAQ come from the germline V gene. The CDR3 consists of 14 residues. Per the original data handling: Amplification of reference gene primers provided the estimated nucleated cell counts. Sequencing was performed with immunoSEQ multiplex PCR; in TCRdb, only in-frame clones are kept and a portion is missing. D and trimming come from the DNA, and the V and J calls and clone size come from that table. Among under 75,000 clones, roughly 80% were seen once, and the ten largest hold 5.5%.

The chain couples TRBV7-8 to TRBJ2-3; D is unclear. The sample comprised peripheral blood. The TCR was taken from a woman aged 70 to 79 with acute or convalescent COVID-19. In DNA form, the CDR3 reads TGTGCCAGCAGCTTAGGAGCATCGACAGATACGCAGTATTTT. It is translated as CASSLGASTDTQYF.